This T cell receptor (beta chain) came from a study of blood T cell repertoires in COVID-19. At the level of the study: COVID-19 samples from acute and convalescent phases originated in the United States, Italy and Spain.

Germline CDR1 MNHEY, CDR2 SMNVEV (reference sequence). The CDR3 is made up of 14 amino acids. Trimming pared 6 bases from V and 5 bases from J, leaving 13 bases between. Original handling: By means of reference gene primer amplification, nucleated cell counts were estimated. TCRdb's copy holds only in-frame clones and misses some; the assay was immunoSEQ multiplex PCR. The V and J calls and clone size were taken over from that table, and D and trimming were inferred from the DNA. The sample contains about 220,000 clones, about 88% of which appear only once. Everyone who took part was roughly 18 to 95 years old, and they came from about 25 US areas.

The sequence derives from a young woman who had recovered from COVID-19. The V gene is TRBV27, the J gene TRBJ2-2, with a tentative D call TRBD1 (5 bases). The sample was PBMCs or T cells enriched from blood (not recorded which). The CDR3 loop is CASSTGRGTGELFF. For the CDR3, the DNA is TGTGCCAGCAGCACCGGAAGGGGAACCGGGGAGCTGTTTTTT.